The clone carrying this T cell receptor (beta chain) showed up just once. Its antigen remains unidentified. Germline CDR1 reads MNHEY; CDR2 reads SVGAGI. The CDR3 is made up of 13 amino acids. Trimming took off 7 bases at V and 1 base at J, with 10 bases between the two ends. The sample belongs to a study of graft-versus-host responses after intestinal transplantation. For the study at large: Recipients were all induced with anti-thymocyte globulin, then given tacrolimus and steroids for 2 to 4 years. Whole-study results and caveats: Among recipient marrow samples, GvH clones were found; some appeared first in ileum or blood.

Profiling relied on immunoSEQ multiplex PCR, and the TCRdb table lists in-frame clones only, not all of them. The data contain fewer than 30,000 clones, about 95% of them singletons. The TCR was taken from a human patient who received an intestinal transplant, so some T cells may come from the graft donor. The chain has TRBV6-5 and TRBJ1-1; D gene ambiguous. Sequenced here: PBMCs, sampled more than 29 days after intestinal transplant. CDR3 protein: CASTPRWNTEAFF. The CDR3 nucleotides are TGTGCCAGCACCCCTCGGTGGAACACTGAAGCTTTCTTT.